This T cell receptor beta chain is from a study of cytotoxic CD8 clonotypes in ibrutinib-treated CLL. Overall study context: The sample average was about 280,000 productive templates and more than 90,000 productive rearrangements.

Findings and limits, study-wide: At baseline, clonality was higher than in age-matched healthy donors and correlated with CD8+ counts. The study sampled sustained-remission and progressing patients at different times. Clonality went higher at ibrutinib response and then dropped back toward baseline at progression.

TCRdb's table, derived via immunoSEQ multiplex PCR, lists solely in-frame clones and lacks some. Counted here are over 15,000 clones, approximately 81% occurring once; the ten biggest clones make up 4.5% to 7%. Concerning this clone itself: The antigen remains unidentified.

This CDR3 has 11 amino acids. V was cut by 5 bases and J by 0 bases, with 2 bases left in between. Per the germline V gene, CDR1 is MNHEY and CDR2 is SVGAGI. This sample comprised PBMCs, obtained before ibrutinib treatment. The TCR originated in a human donor with chronic lymphocytic leukemia. This rearrangement joins TRBV6-5 to TRBJ2-7, with D unresolved. CDR3 bases: TGTGCCAGCAGTCCCTCCTACGAGCAGTACTTC. Translated: CASSPSYEQYF.